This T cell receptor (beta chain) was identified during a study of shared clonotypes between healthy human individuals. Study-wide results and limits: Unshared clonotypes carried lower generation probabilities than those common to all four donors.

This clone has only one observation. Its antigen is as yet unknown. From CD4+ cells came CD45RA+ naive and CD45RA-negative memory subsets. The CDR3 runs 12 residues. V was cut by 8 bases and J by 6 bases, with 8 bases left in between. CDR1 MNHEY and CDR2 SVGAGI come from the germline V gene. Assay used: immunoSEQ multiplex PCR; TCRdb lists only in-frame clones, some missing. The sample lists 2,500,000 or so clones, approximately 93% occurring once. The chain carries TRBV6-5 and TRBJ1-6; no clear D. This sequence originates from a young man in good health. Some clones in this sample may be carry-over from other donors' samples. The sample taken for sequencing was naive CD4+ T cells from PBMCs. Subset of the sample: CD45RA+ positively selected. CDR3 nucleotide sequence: TGTGCCAGCGGAGGCTTTAATTCACCCCTCCACTTT. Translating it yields CASGGFNSPLHF.